One and the same sample provided the 10 T cell receptor beta chains below, sequenced in a study of blood T cells in healthy people across ages. Then a second PCR, running roughly 7 to 11 cycles, was carried out with a sample-barcoded 5' primer and a J-beta primer mix. MiXCR, run by TCRdb on the 5' RACE reads, gives a single entry per CDR3 protein. This table holds 1 million or so distinct CDR3 sequences, approximately 25% found once. These data were also reused for a study on T cells of mothers and their children.

The material sequenced was blood. These TCRs come from a girl aged 2-9 years in good health.

The J gene is TRBJ2-5, the V gene TRBV29-1; D possibly corresponds to TRBD2 (6 bases). This CDR3 has 16 amino acids. Per the germline V gene, CDR1 is SQVTM and CDR2 is ANQGSEA. Trimming removed 3 bases at V and 4 bases at J, with 21 bases between. This CDR3 is CSVDFAGFPKGETQYF. The CDR3, as DNA: TGCAGCGTTGATTTCGCGGGGTTTCCCAAGGGAGAGACCCAGTACTTC.

V is TRBV5-1 and J is TRBJ2-7; D unresolved. Germline CDR1 reads SGHRS; CDR2 reads YFSETQ. CDR3 length: 14 amino acids. Trimming removed 0 bases at V and 3 bases at J, with 10 bases between. CDR3 amino acids: CASSLAWTGYEQYF. The CDR3, as DNA: TGCGCCAGCAGCTTGGCATGGACGGGCTACGAGCAGTACTTC.

The sample holds a few counts of this clonotype. This chain connects TRBV19 to TRBJ1-1; D is uncertain. This CDR3 spans 13 amino acids. Trimming removed 5 bases from V and 5 bases from J, with 12 bases in between. The germline V gene encodes CDR1 LNHDA and CDR2 SQIVND (reference sequence). CDR3 sequence reads: CASSSQVGTEAFF. CDR3 bases: TGTGCCAGTAGTTCACAAGTGGGGACTGAAGCTTTCTTT.

The CDR3 region has the DNA TGTGCCAGCACGTCAGGGGAGAACAATGAGCAGTTCTTC. It specifies CASTSGENNEQFF. The rearrangement uses TRBV2 and TRBJ2-1; a weak D match, TRBD1 (6 bases). The CDR3 extends over 13 amino acids. The V end was cut by 7 bases, the J end by 5 bases, with 12 bases between. Germline CDR1 and CDR2: SNHLY and FYNNEI.

The gene calls are TRBV12-3 or TRBV12-4 and TRBJ2-1; D is perhaps TRBD1 (6 bases). The J call may be in error: the DNA end matches TRBJ2-5 better. CDR3 length equals 14 residues. Here the CDR3 reads CASRQPSRGETQYF. In DNA, the CDR3 is TGTGCCAGCAGACAACCTTCCAGGGGAGAGACCCAGTACTTC.

In DNA, the CDR3 is TGTGCCAGCAGGGCGGACTGGGGGGACAGCTTGAACACTGAAGCTTTCTTT. This gives the protein CASRADWGDSLNTEAFF. The chain joins TRBV2 to TRBJ1-1; 7 bases line up with TRBD1. This CDR3 region has 17 residues. Germline lookup yields CDR1 SNHLY and CDR2 FYNNEI. V was clipped by 6 bases and J by 0 bases; unmatched bases: 13.

The CDR3 here is CASSLFGGRGSYEQYF. Here the CDR3 DNA reads TGTGCCAGCAGTTTATTCGGCGGCCGAGGGTCCTACGAGCAGTACTTC. This chain connects TRBV28 to TRBJ2-7; TRBD2 is a possible D gene (5 bases). The CDR3 covers 16 residues. CDR1 is MDHEN and CDR2 is SYDVKM in the germline V gene. V was clipped by 1 base and J by 1 base, with 14 bases between them.

In its sample, this clonotype was seen many times. In DNA form, the CDR3 reads TGTGCCAGCAGTTACAGTGGTAGCGGACGGGAGACCCAGTACTTC. Encoded protein: CASSYSGSGRETQYF. The chain carries TRBV6-2 or TRBV6-3 and TRBJ2-5; the D gene is possibly TRBD2 (6 bases). V lost 2 bases and J lost 5, with 15 bases in between. Germline CDR1 is MNHEY and CDR2 is SVGEGT. The CDR3 is 15 amino acids.

CDR3 nucleotides: TGCAGTGCTAGAGATCATGTCCGCGAGACAATTTATGGCTACACCTTC. Encoded protein: CSARDHVRETIYGYTF. The gene calls are TRBV20-1 and TRBJ1-2; D call uncertain. CDR1 DFQATT and CDR2 SNEGSKA come from the germline V gene (reference sequence). V was shortened by 0 bases and J by 5 bases, with 19 bases between the two germline ends. This CDR3 is 16 amino acids long.

The V and J genes are TRBV7-6 and TRBJ2-5; the D gene is possibly TRBD2 (6 bases). CDR3 size: 13 residues. Per germline, CDR1 SGHVS and CDR2 FNYEAQ. The V and J ends lost 5 bases and 4 bases respectively, with 11 bases between them. The CDR3 region has the DNA TGTGCCAGCAGCCGACTAGTCCGAGAGACCCAGTACTTC. Residues: CASSRLVRETQYF.